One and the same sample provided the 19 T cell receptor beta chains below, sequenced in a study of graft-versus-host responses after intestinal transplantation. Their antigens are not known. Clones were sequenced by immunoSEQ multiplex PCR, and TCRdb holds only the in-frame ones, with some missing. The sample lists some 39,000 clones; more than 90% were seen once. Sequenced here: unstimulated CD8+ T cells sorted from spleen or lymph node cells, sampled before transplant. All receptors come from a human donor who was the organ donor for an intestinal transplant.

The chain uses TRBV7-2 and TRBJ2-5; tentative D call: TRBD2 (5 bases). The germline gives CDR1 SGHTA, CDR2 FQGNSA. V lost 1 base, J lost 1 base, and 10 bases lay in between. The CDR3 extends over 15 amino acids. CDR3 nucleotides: TGTGCCAGCAGCTTAGGAGGGCGGACCCAAGAGACCCAGTACTTC. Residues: CASSLGGRTQETQYF. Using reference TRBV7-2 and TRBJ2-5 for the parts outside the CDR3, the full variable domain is GAGVSQSPSNKVTEKGKDVELRCDPISGHTALYWYRQSLGQGLEFLIYFQGNSAPDKSGLPSDRFSAERTGGSVSTLTIQRTQQEDSAVYLCASSLGGRTQETQYFGPGTRLLVL.

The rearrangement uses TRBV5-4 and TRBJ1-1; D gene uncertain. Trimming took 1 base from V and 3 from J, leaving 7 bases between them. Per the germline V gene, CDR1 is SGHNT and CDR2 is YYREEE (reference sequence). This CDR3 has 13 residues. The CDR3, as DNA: TGTGCCAGCAGCTTGACAGAACACACTGAAGCTTTCTTT. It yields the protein CASSLTEHTEAFF.

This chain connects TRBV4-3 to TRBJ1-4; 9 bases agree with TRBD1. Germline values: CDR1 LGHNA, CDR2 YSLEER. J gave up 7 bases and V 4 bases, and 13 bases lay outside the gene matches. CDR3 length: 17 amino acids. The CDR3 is CASSLTYNRGLSEKLFF. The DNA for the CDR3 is TGCGCCAGCAGCCTCACATATAACAGGGGGCTAAGTGAAAAACTGTTTTTT.

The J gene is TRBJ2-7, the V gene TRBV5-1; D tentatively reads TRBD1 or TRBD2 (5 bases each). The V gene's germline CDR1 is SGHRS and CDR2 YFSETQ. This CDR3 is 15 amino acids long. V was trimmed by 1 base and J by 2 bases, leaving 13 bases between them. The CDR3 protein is CASSLFRDATYEQYF. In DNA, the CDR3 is TGCGCCAGCAGCTTGTTCCGGGACGCAACCTACGAGCAGTACTTC.

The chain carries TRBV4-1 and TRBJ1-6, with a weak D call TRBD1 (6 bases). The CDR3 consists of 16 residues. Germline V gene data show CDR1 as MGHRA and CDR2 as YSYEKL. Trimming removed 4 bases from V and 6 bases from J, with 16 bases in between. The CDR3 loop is CASSRYMTGPNSPLHF. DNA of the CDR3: TGCGCCAGCAGCCGCTATATGACAGGACCTAATTCACCCCTCCACTTT.

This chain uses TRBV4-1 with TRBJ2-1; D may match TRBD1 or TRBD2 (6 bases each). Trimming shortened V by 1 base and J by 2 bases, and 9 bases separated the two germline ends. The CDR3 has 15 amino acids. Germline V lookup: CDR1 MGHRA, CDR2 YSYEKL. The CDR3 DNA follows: TGCGCCAGCAGCCAAGTCGGGGGCCCCTACAATGAGCAGTTCTTC. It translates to CASSQVGGPYNEQFF.

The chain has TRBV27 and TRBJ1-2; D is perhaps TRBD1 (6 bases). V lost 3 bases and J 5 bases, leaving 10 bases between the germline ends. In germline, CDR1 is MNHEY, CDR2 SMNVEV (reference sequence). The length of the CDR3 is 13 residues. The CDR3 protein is CASSFGQGYGYTF. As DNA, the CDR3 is TGTGCCAGCAGTTTTGGTCAGGGGTATGGCTACACCTTC.

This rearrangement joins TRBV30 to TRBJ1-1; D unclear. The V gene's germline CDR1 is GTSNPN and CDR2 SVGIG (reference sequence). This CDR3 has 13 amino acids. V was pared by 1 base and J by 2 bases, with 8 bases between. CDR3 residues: CAWSEWTNTEAFF. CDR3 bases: TGTGCCTGGAGTGAATGGACCAACACTGAAGCTTTCTTT. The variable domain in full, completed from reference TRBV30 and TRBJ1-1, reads SQTIHQWPATLVQPVGSPLSLECTVEGTSNPNLYWYRQAAGRGLQLLFYSVGIGQISSEVPQNLSASRPQDRQFILSSKKLLLSDSGFYLCAWSEWTNTEAFFGQGTRLTVV.

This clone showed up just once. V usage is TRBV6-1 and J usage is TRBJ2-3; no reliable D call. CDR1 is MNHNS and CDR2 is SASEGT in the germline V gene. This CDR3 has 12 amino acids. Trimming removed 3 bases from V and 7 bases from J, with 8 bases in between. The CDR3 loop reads CASSDGSNTQYF. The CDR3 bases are TGTGCCAGCAGTGATGGTTCGAATACGCAGTATTTT.

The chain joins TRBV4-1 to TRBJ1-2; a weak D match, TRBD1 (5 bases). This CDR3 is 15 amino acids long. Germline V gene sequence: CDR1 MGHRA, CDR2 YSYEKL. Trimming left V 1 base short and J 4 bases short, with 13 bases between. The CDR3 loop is CASSQGQGVGYGYTF. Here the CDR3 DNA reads TGCGCCAGCAGCCAAGGGCAGGGTGTGGGCTATGGCTACACCTTC.

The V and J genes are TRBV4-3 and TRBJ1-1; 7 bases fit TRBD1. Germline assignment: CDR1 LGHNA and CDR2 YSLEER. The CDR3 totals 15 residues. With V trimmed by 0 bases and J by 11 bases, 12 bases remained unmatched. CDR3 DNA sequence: TGCGCCAGCAGCCAAGACGGACACAGGGGTCTCCAGGCTTTCTTT. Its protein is CASSQDGHRGLQAFF.

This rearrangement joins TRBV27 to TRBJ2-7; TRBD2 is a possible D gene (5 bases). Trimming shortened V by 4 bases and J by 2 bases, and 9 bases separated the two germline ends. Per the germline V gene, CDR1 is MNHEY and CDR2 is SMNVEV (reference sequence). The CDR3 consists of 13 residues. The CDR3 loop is CASSSTGAYEQYF. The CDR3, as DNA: TGTGCCAGCAGTTCGACCGGGGCCTACGAGCAGTACTTC.

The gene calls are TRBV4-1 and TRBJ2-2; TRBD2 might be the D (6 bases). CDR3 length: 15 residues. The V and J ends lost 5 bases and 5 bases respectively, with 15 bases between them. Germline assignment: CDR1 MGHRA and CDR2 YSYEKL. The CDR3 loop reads CASSGGTGSTGELFF. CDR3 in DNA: TGCGCCAGCAGCGGTGGGACTGGGTCAACCGGGGAGCTGTTTTTT.

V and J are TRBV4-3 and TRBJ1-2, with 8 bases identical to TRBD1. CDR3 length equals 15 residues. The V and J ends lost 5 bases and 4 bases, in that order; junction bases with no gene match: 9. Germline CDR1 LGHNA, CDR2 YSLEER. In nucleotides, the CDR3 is TGCGCCAGCAGCGGCTCGGACAGGGCGGTCTATGGCTACACCTTC. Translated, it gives CASSGSDRAVYGYTF.

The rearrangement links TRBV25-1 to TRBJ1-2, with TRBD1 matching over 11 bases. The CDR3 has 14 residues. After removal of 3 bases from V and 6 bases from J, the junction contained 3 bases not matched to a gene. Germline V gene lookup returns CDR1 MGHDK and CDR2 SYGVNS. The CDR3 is CASSDWTGGNGYTF. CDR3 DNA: TGTGCCAGCAGTGACTGGACAGGGGGCAATGGCTACACCTTC.

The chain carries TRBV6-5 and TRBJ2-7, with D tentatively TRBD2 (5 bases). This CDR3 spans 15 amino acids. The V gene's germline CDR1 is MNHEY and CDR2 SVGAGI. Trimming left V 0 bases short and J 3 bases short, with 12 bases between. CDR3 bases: TGTGCCAGCAGTTACTCGATGCAGGAGGACTACGAGCAGTACTTC. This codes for CASSYSMQEDYEQYF.

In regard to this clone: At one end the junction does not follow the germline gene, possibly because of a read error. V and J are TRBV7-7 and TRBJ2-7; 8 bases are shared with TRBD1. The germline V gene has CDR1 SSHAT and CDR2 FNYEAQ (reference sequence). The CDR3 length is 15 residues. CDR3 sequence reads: CASSSGLGQGYEQYF. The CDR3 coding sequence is TGTGCTAGCAGCTCAGGGCTAGGACAGGGATACGAGCAGTACTTC.

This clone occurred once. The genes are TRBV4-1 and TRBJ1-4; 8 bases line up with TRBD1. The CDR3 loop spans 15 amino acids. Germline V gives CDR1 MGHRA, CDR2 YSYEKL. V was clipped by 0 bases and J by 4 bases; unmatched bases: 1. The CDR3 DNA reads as TGCGCCAGCAGCCAAGAAACAGGGGGTAATGAAAAACTGTTTTTT. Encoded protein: CASSQETGGNEKLFF.

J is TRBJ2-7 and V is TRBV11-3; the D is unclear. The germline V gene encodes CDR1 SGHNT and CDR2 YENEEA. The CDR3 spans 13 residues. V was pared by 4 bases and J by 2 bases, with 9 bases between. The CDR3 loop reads CASSYPETYEQYF. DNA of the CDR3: TGTGCCAGCAGCTACCCAGAAACCTACGAGCAGTACTTC.